Detailed here is one T cell receptor beta chain. The clone's antigen remains unknown. Base qualities are not recorded, but no much larger clone differs from it by a single base. This entry is derived from a study of blood T cell repertoires in COVID-19 (dated by TCRdb to 2018 to 2021). A note on the overall study: Samples from collaborators originated in the United States, Italy and Spain and spanned both the acute and convalescent phases of COVID-19. The samples were drawn from two sources: the first 160 participants of the ongoing ImmuneRACE study, and 1,200 or so subjects contributed by 6 global collaborators. Subjects who had been exposed to COVID-19, were actively infected with it, or had recovered from it provided the deeply sampled blood TCRbeta repertoires that made up the dataset. The material from the prospective study consisted of cDNA or gDNA derived from T cells, B-cell-depleted T cells, or PBMCs. The repertoires were released in a freely available public database meant as a resource for research on the immune response to SARS-CoV-2. HLA class I and class II types, where available, came from metadata supplied by the sample provider rather than from assay-based typing. Sample metadata almost always included a de-identified subject ID, COVID-19 status, age in years and sex. What the research found in general, with its limitations: The amount of clinical and demographic metadata varied by source and participant and was provided uncurated.

TCRbeta CDR3 regions were amplified from genomic DNA by means of the immunoSEQ Assay, a bias-controlled multiplex PCR. On the study's bioinformatics: The number of nucleated cells in each sample was estimated from the amplification of reference gene primers within the assay. Sequence reads were collapsed and filtered to measure the absolute abundance of every unique TCRbeta CDR3 rearrangement. For each sample, productive Simpson clonality was calculated as the square root of Simpson's diversity index across productive rearrangements. TCRdb provides this immuneACCESS table in a form limited to in-frame rearrangements. Some clones are lacking; in checked studies, under half of them reflect an unresolved V gene, and why the rest are absent is not known. That table supplies the V and J calls and clone size; D and trimming were determined from the DNA. In all, the sample holds 200,000 to 250,000 clones, and 90% of those were seen once. Roughly 16% of the sample comes from the top ten.

Participants in the prospective study were enrolled through a virtual design, were aged 18 to 89 years, and lived in 24 United States geographic areas. To assign participants to cohorts, the prospective study relied on clinical history that participants themselves reported in a screening survey and a study questionnaire. A participant counted as exposed if, within 2 weeks of entering the study, that participant had been in contact with someone who had a PCR-confirmed or clinician-diagnosed COVID-19 case. Mobile phlebotomists in the prospective study collected whole blood, serum and a nasopharyngeal or oropharyngeal swab from every participant. Additional blood draws and questionnaires over an approximately two-month period could optionally be provided by prospective study participants. Prospective study blood samples were shipped either frozen or at room temperature before DNA extraction. The clonotype comes from a man younger than 45 who had been exposed to COVID-19. Sample: PBMCs or T cells enriched from blood (not recorded which).

The CDR3 protein sequence reads: CASSLGAGRTYEQYF. The nucleotide sequence reads TGTGCCAGCAGCTTAGGTGCAGGGCGGACCTACGAGCAGTACTTC. The sequence links TRBV11-2 to TRBJ2-7; perhaps TRBD1 is the D gene, with 5 bases matching. The CDR1 and CDR2 encoded by the germline V gene are SGHAT and FQNNGV. The V and J ends are trimmed by 1 base and 2 bases, leaving 12 bases between them. The CDR3, cysteine through phenylalanine, is 15 amino acids long. The CDR3 DNA has 45 bases and is translated from base 1.